This passage covers 25 T cell receptor beta chains from one sample sequenced in a study of regulatory T cells in long-lasting Graves disease. Time point meaning: newly diagnosed GD, antithyroid drugs for less than 3 months. The TCR library was prepared using RNA isolated from PBMCs. The authors built TCR beta libraries using iRepertoire HTBI primers and Arm-PCR of CDR3 regions. A single record per CDR3 protein comes from TCRdb applying MiXCR to the multiplex PCR reads. The table records about 450,000 distinct CDR3 sequences, approximately 15% of them present only once. These data were also reused for a study on T cells in Graves' hyperthyroidism and ophthalmopathy.

The sequencing used peripheral blood mononuclear cells (PBMCs), collected at new diagnosis, from a patient treated with antithyroid drugs. The receptors here all came from a woman in her fifties or sixties with Graves disease.

The chain joins TRBV12-3 or TRBV12-4 to TRBJ2-1; 7 bases align to TRBD1. The CDR3 loop spans 14 amino acids. Trimming cost V 6 bases and J 3 bases; bases outside gene matches: 5. The CDR3 DNA follows: TGTGCCAGCAGAATAGGGACAGTCTACAATGAGCAGTTCTTC. Amino acids: CASRIGTVYNEQFF.

This clonotype was seen ten or more times. CDR3 bases: TGTGCCAGCAGCTTAGCCGGGACTAGCGGGAGCAATGAGCAGTTCTTC. Amino acids: CASSLAGTSGSNEQFF. V usage is TRBV7-2 and J usage is TRBJ2-1; TRBD2 agrees at 14 bases. With 0 bases clipped from V and 6 bases from J, the junction kept 1 base outside the gene matches. Germline CDR1 reads SGHTA; CDR2 reads FQGNSA. This CDR3 has 16 amino acids.

This clonotype was counted at least ten times. The rearrangement joins TRBV7-2 to TRBJ1-1, with 10 bases that match TRBD1. Trimming at V came to 5 bases and at J to 3 bases, leaving 18 bases not matched to a gene. Germline CDR1 is SGHTA and CDR2 is FQGNSA. This CDR3 has 19 amino acids. As DNA, the CDR3 is TGTGCCAGCAGCACTCGGGACAGGGGATTTCCCTCGGCCTACACTGAAGCTTTCTTT. As protein: CASSTRDRGFPSAYTEAFF.

This clonotype was seen ten or more times. The chain couples TRBV6-1 to TRBJ1-1, with 7 bases fitting TRBD1. In germline, CDR1 is MNHNS, CDR2 SASEGT. The CDR3 contains 16 residues. With 2 bases clipped from V and 4 bases from J, the junction kept 10 bases outside the gene matches. CDR3: CASSETIATGITEAFF. CDR3 nucleotides: TGTGCCAGCAGTGAAACTATCGCGACAGGGATCACTGAAGCTTTCTTT.

This clonotype was observed many times. The J gene is TRBJ2-3, the V gene TRBV2; D is perhaps TRBD2 (5 bases). Germline V gene sequence: CDR1 SNHLY, CDR2 FYNNEI. V lost 5 bases, J lost 1 base, and 10 bases lay in between. The CDR3 totals 14 residues. The CDR3 is CASSQRRGTDTQYF. The CDR3 bases are TGTGCCAGCAGTCAACGGCGGGGCACAGATACGCAGTATTTT.

The chain is built from TRBV10-3 and TRBJ2-3; TRBD2 matches at 8 bases. Germline CDR1 reads ENHRY; CDR2 reads SYGVKD. This CDR3 comprises 15 residues. V was pared by 3 bases and J by 2 bases, with 4 bases of the junction left unmatched. The chain's CDR3 is CAISDVAGTTDTQYF. The DNA of the CDR3 is TGTGCCATCAGTGATGTAGCGGGAACCACAGATACGCAGTATTTT.

This clonotype was seen at least ten times. This chain uses TRBV7-2 with TRBJ1-5; 7 nucleotides align to TRBD1. The length of the CDR3 is 16 residues. Germline V gives CDR1 SGHTA, CDR2 FQGNSA. Trimming cost V 5 bases and J 0 bases; bases outside gene matches: 7. CDR3 nucleotides: TGTGCCAGCAGCCTGACAGGGACAAATAGCAATCAGCCCCAGCATTTT. This gives the protein CASSLTGTNSNQPQHF.

CDR3 amino acids: CASESEDDHETDTQYF. CDR3 bases: TGCGCCAGCGAGTCGGAAGACGATCACGAAACAGATACGCAGTATTTT. The chain employs TRBV5-1 and TRBJ2-3, with unresolved D. Trimming left V 7 bases short and J 3 bases short, with 21 bases between. The CDR3 runs to 16 residues. Germline CDR1 SGHRS, CDR2 YFSETQ.

This clonotype was seen at least ten times. This CDR3 reads CASSTGLGADTQYF. CDR3 nucleotides: TGTGCCAGTAGTACGGGACTCGGCGCAGATACGCAGTATTTT. The chain joins TRBV19 to TRBJ2-3; D is possibly TRBD2 (6 bases). Germline-derived CDR1 and CDR2 are LNHDA and SQIVND (reference sequence). The CDR3 is 14 amino acids. Trimming cost V 4 bases and J 4 bases, with 12 bases left between them.

In its sample, this clonotype was seen many times. V usage is TRBV29-1 and J usage is TRBJ1-1, with D maybe TRBD1 (6 bases). Trimming took 1 base from V and 1 from J, leaving 13 bases between them. Germline V gene sequence: CDR1 SQVTM, CDR2 ANQGSEA. The CDR3 spans 15 residues. CDR3 amino acids: CSVEGVGGPNTEAFF. In DNA form, the CDR3 reads TGCAGCGTTGAAGGAGTTGGGGGGCCGAACACTGAAGCTTTCTTT. The variable domain in full, with the rest retrieved from reference TRBV29-1 and TRBJ1-1, is SAVISQKPSRDICQRGTSLTIQCQVDSQVTMMFWYRQQPGQSLTLIATANQGSEATYESGFVIDKFPISRPNLTFSTLTVSNMSPEDSSIYLCSVEGVGGPNTEAFFGQGTRLTVV.

This clonotype was detected only a few times. This sequence may be a read error, since a much larger clone differs from it by one base. The chain joins TRBV6-9 to TRBJ2-1; a weak D match, TRBD2 (6 bases). Germline lookup yields CDR1 MNHGY and CDR2 SVAAGI. This CDR3 has 16 amino acids. The CDR3 protein is CASSYLAAGGYNEQSF. As DNA, the CDR3 is TGTGCCAGCAGTTACCTCGCAGCGGGCGGGTACAATGAGCAGTCCTTC.

This clonotype came up many times. The rearrangement uses TRBV6-2 or TRBV6-3 and TRBJ2-1; D gene uncertain. Germline V gives CDR1 MNHEY, CDR2 SVGEGT. The CDR3 runs 17 residues. The V gene lost 0 bases and the J gene lost 2 bases, with 14 bases spanning the gap. The CDR3 protein is CASSYSVGLGTYNEQFF. The CDR3 bases are TGTGCCAGCAGTTACTCGGTTGGGCTGGGGACCTACAATGAGCAGTTCTTC.

Details on this clonotype: A read error is possible here, since a much larger clone lies one base away. The chain carries TRBV7-3 and TRBJ2-7; the D call may be TRBD1 or TRBD2 (6 bases each). The length of the CDR3 is 14 residues. Germline CDR1 reads SGHTA; CDR2 reads FQGTGA. The CDR3 DNA follows: TGTGCCAGCAGTTTAAGGGGGGCTGGATACGAGCAGCACTTC. Its protein product is CASSLRGAGYEQHF.

This clonotype was seen ten or more times. The rearrangement links TRBV28 to TRBJ2-7; 10 bases align to TRBD1. Germline V gene lookup returns CDR1 MDHEN and CDR2 SYDVKM. The CDR3 is 16 amino acids. J gave up 1 base and V 2 bases, and 5 bases lay outside the gene matches. In DNA form, the CDR3 reads TGTGCCAGCAGTTTAATTGACAGGGGGCCTTCCTACGAGCAGTACTTC. This sequence encodes CASSLIDRGPSYEQYF.

At least ten counts were recorded for this clonotype. The chain couples TRBV7-6 to TRBJ1-6; TRBD1 matches 7 bases. V lost 4 bases, J lost 4 bases, and 1 base stayed unmatched. Germline V gene sequence: CDR1 SGHVS, CDR2 FNYEAQ. There are 14 residues in the CDR3. The CDR3 loop is CASSSGQYNSPLHF. The CDR3 region has the DNA TGTGCCAGCAGCTCGGGACAGTATAATTCACCCCTCCACTTT.

This clonotype was counted a few times. V is TRBV4-2 and J is TRBJ1-2; no clear D gene. Trimming stripped 4 bases from V and 3 bases from J, with 15 bases between. Germline V gene sequence: CDR1 LGHNA, CDR2 YNFKEQ. The CDR3 runs 15 residues. Here the CDR3 reads CASSLNTKIYYGYTF. CDR3 in DNA: TGTGCCAGCAGCCTGAACACCAAAATCTACTATGGCTACACCTTC.

The chain is built from TRBV28 and TRBJ2-1; 14 nucleotides line up with TRBD2. The CDR3 extends over 16 amino acids. The V segment lost 5 bases and the J segment 6 bases; nucleotides outside the gene matches: 6. Germline CDR1 MDHEN, CDR2 SYDVKM. In nucleotides, the CDR3 is TGTGCCAGCAGTATTGCCGGGACTAGCGGGAGCAATGAGCAGTTCTTC. Amino acids: CASSIAGTSGSNEQFF. The entire variable domain, with the rest obtained from reference TRBV28 and TRBJ2-1, is as follows: DVKVTQSSRYLVKRTGEKVFLECVQDMDHENMFWYRQDPGLGLRLIYFSYDVKMKEKGDIPEGYSVSREKKERFSLILESASTNQTSMYLCASSIAGTSGSNEQFFGPGTRLTVL.

There are many counts of this clonotype. V gene TRBV6-2 or TRBV6-3 combines with J gene TRBJ2-3; no clear D. V was trimmed by 2 bases and J by 0 bases, leaving 12 bases between them. The CDR3 spans 16 residues. Per the germline V gene, CDR1 is MNHEY and CDR2 is SVGEGT. CDR3 residues: CASSYGVFSSTDTQYF. The CDR3 DNA reads TGTGCCAGCAGTTACGGAGTCTTCAGCAGCACAGATACGCAGTATTTT.

This clonotype came up a few times. The chain employs TRBV5-1 and TRBJ2-7; TRBD1 or TRBD2 may be the D gene (5 bases each). CDR1 is SGHRS, CDR2 YFSETQ, per germline. This CDR3 has 13 amino acids. Trimming removed 6 bases at V and 2 bases at J, with 12 bases between. CDR3 residues: CASTSQGAYEQYF. CDR3 bases: TGCGCCAGCACCTCCCAGGGAGCCTACGAGCAGTACTTC.

This chain uses TRBV11-2 with TRBJ1-1, with D possibly matching TRBD1 (6 bases). The CDR3 totals 15 residues. From germline, CDR1 is SGHAT and CDR2 FQNNGV. V gave up 6 bases and J gave up 4 bases, with 18 bases separating them. The CDR3 loop reads CASRSQGIGFTEAFF. The CDR3 DNA follows: TGTGCCAGCAGGTCGCAGGGGATTGGCTTCACTGAAGCTTTCTTT.

About this clonotype: No conserved phenylalanine or tryptophan is present at the end of the CDR3, so a read error is the likely explanation. The chain joins TRBV2 to TRBJ2-1; 13 bases line up with TRBD2. Germline assignment: CDR1 SNHLY and CDR2 FYNNEI. This CDR3 spans 17 amino acids. With 6 bases clipped from V and 0 bases from J, the junction kept 5 bases outside the gene matches. In nucleotides, the CDR3 is TGTGCCAGCAGGCTGACTAGCGGGAGGAGCTCCTACAATGAGCAGTTCTCC. Its protein is CASRLTSGRSSYNEQFS.

This clonotype has a count of ten or more. V and J are TRBV12-3 or TRBV12-4 and TRBJ1-3, with a tentative D call TRBD1 (5 bases). V lost 5 bases and J 0 bases, leaving 8 bases between the germline ends. The CDR3 length is 14 residues. The CDR3, as DNA: TGTGCCAGCAGTGGGGCCTTCTCTGGAAACACCATATATTTT. Its translation: CASSGAFSGNTIYF.

This rearrangement joins TRBV7-2 to TRBJ1-2; TRBD1 agrees at 8 bases. Germline CDR1 SGHTA, CDR2 FQGNSA. CDR3 length: 15 amino acids. Losses at the gene ends were 4 bases for V and 7 bases for J; bases not matched to a gene: 11. The DNA of the CDR3 is TGTGCCAGCAGCTGGAGGGCAGGGGGCGAGTCTGGCTACACCTTC. It yields the protein CASSWRAGGESGYTF.

Comments on this clonotype: This sequence is one base from a far larger clone and is likely a read error. Here the CDR3 reads CASSAASWGNEQFF. CDR3 nucleotide sequence: TGTGCCAGCAGCGCGGCCAGTTGGGGTAATGAGCAGTTCTTC. This chain links TRBV7-2 with TRBJ2-3, with D unclear. Matching the DNA end better, TRBJ2-1 makes the J call doubtful. This CDR3 is 14 amino acids long. Per the germline V gene, CDR1 is SGHTA and CDR2 is FQGNSA.

In this sample, this clonotype turned up many times. Here the CDR3 reads CASSGGTSGVSYEQYF. The CDR3 DNA reads TGTGCCAGCAGTGGGGGGACTAGCGGGGTCTCCTACGAGCAGTACTTC. This chain uses TRBV28 with TRBJ2-7; 13 nucleotides agree with TRBD2. Germline V gene sequence: CDR1 MDHEN, CDR2 SYDVKM. The CDR3 is 16 residues long. Trimming took 5 bases from V and 0 from J; bases not matched to a gene: 4.